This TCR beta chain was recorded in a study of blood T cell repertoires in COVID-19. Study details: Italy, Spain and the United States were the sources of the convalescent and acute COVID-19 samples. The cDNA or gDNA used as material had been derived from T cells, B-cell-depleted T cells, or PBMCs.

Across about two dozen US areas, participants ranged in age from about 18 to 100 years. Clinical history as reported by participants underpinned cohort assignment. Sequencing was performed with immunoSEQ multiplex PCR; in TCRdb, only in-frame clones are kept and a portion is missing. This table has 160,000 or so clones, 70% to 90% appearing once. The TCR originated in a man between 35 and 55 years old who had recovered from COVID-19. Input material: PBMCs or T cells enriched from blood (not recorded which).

CDR3 amino acids: CASSQDTGQVYF. CDR3 coding DNA: TGTGCCAGCAGCCAAGACACCGGACAGGTTTACTTC. The rearrangement uses TRBV7-9 and TRBJ2-5; 7 nucleotides match TRBD1. Germline trimming cut 5 bases from V and 14 bases from J; bases unmatched to any gene: 11. The CDR3 length is 12 residues. CDR1 is SEHNR, CDR2 FQNEAQ, per germline (reference sequence). Full variable domain (missing parts from reference TRBV7-9 and TRBJ2-5): DTGVSQNPRHKITKRGQNVTFRCDPISEHNRLYWYRQTLGQGPEFLTYFQNEAQLEKSRLLSDRFSAERPKGSFSTLEIQRTEQGDSAMYLCASSQDTGQVYFGPGTRLLVL.